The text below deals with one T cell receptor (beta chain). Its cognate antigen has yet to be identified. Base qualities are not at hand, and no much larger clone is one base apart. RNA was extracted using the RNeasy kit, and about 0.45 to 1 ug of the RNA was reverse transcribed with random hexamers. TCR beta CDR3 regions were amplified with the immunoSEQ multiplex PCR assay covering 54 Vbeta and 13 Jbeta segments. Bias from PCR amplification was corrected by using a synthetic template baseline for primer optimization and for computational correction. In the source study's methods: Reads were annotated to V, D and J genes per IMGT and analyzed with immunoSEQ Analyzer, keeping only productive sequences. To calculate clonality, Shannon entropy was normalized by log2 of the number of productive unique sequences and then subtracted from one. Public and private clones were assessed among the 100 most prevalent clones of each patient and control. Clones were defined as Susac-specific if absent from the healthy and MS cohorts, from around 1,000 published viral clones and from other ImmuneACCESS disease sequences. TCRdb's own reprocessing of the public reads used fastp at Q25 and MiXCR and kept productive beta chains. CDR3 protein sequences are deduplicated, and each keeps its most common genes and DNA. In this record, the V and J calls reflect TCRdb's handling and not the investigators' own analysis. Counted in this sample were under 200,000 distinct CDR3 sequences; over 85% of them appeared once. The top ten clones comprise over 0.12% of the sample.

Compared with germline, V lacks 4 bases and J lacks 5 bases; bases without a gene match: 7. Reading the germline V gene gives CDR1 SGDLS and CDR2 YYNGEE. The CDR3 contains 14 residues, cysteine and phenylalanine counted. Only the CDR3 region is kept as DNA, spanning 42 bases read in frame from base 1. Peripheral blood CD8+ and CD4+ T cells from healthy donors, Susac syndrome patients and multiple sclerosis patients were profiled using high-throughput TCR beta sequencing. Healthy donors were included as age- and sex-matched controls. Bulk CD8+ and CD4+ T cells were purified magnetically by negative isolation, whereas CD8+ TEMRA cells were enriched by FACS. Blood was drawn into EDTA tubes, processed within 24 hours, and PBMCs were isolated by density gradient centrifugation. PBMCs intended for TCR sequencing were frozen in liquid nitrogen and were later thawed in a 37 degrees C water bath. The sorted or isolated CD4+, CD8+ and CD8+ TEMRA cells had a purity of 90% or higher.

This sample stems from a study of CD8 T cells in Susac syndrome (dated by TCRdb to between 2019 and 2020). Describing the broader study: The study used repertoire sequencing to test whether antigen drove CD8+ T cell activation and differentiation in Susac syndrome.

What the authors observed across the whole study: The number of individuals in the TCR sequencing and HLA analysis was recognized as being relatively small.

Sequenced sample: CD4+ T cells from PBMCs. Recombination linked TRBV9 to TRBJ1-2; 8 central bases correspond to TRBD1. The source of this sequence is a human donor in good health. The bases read TGTGCCAGCAGCCCGGACAGGGCATCGTATGGCTACACCTTC. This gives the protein CASSPDRASYGYTF.